The 29 T cell receptor beta chains presented below share a single source sample, sequenced in a study of cytomegalovirus exposure and HLA in healthy donors. Primers included in the PCR were 60 Vbeta and 13 Jbeta primers. Produced via immunoSEQ multiplex PCR; TCRdb's table is partial and in-frame only. This table holds roughly 140,000 clones, approximately 73% found once. Input material: PBMCs. Receptor source: a human donor in good health.

The gene calls are TRBV5-1 and TRBJ2-5; 8 nucleotides agree with TRBD2. The CDR3 totals 15 residues. Trimming took 4 bases from V and 4 from J; bases not matched to a gene: 9. Germline CDR1 reads SGHRS; CDR2 reads YFSETQ. The CDR3 sequence is CASSRTRGARETQYF. The DNA for the CDR3 is TGCGCCAGCAGCAGAACGCGGGGGGCTAGAGAGACCCAGTACTTC. Variable domain in full (rest from reference TRBV5-1 and TRBJ2-5): KAGVTQTPRYLIKTRGQQVTLSCSPISGHRSVSWYQQTPGQGLQFLFEYFSETQRNKGNFPGRFSGRQFSNSRSEMNVSTLELGDSALYLCASSRTRGARETQYFGPGTRLLVL.

CDR3 protein: CASSPREGPFYEQYF. The CDR3 DNA is TGTGCCAGCAGCCCCCGGGAGGGGCCTTTCTACGAGCAGTACTTC. This chain uses TRBV6-5 with TRBJ2-7; 8 bases agree with TRBD2. Germline CDR1 is MNHEY and CDR2 is SVGAGI. The length of the CDR3 is 15 residues. V lost 6 bases and J lost 3; bases outside the gene matches: 10.

CDR3 DNA: TGTGCCAGTACCCTGACTAGCGGGAGCGACTACGAGCAGTACTTC. Residues: CASTLTSGSDYEQYF. This chain uses TRBV19 with TRBJ2-7; 12 bases are shared with TRBD2. The CDR3 is 15 amino acids. V lost 7 bases, J lost 3 bases, and 7 bases stayed unmatched. Germline values: CDR1 LNHDA, CDR2 SQIVND (reference sequence).

This chain connects TRBV5-6 to TRBJ1-2, with D perhaps matching TRBD1 (6 bases). Germline V gives CDR1 SGHDT, CDR2 YYEEEE. V was pared by 1 base and J by 2 bases, with 9 bases between. There are 14 residues in the CDR3. In DNA, the CDR3 is TGTGCCAGCAGCTTGTACGGACAGAACTATGGCTACACCTTC. It yields the protein CASSLYGQNYGYTF.

This clone was recorded once. The chain carries TRBV5-5 and TRBJ1-2; TRBD1 is a possible D gene (6 bases). Germline V gene data show CDR1 as SGHKS and CDR2 as YYEKEE (reference sequence). CDR3 length: 15 residues. Trimming cost V 4 bases and J 6 bases, with 19 bases left between them. The CDR3 loop is CASSPEQGSIDGYTF. DNA of the CDR3: TGTGCCAGCAGCCCTGAACAGGGTTCGATCGATGGCTACACCTTC.

The sample holds a few counts of this clone. The gene calls are TRBV18 and TRBJ1-1, with TRBD1 as a possible D gene (5 bases). Trimming took 6 bases from V and 5 from J, leaving 10 bases between them. CDR3 length: 12 amino acids. Germline V CDR1 and CDR2: KGHSH, LQKENI. CDR3 sequence (DNA): TGTGCCAGCTCGTCAGGGTTAACTGAAGCTTTCTTT. Encoded protein: CASSSGLTEAFF.

To note about this clone: Different DNA sequences within this sample yield the same CDR3. The genes are TRBV7-3 and TRBJ2-2, with D possibly matching TRBD1 (6 bases). With 3 bases removed from V and 5 bases from J, the gap between germline ends came to 7 bases. The CDR3 runs 13 residues. Germline lookup yields CDR1 SGHTA and CDR2 FQGTGA. The CDR3 loop reads CASSFTGTGELFF. In DNA, the CDR3 is TGTGCCAGCAGCTTTACAGGGACCGGGGAGCTGTTTTTT.

The chain is built from TRBV11-2 and TRBJ2-7; TRBD2 agrees at 15 bases. The length of the CDR3 is 16 residues. The ends lost 3 bases at V and 6 bases at J; junction bases unmatched: 6. Germline values: CDR1 SGHAT, CDR2 FQNNGV. CDR3 in DNA: TGTGCCAGCAGCTTGGGAAGGGGACTAGCGGGAGGCGAGCAGTACTTC. Translated, it gives CASSLGRGLAGGEQYF.

This clone occurred a few times. This chain links TRBV4-1 with TRBJ1-1; TRBD1 is a possible D gene (5 bases). CDR3 length equals 14 residues. Germline CDR1 is MGHRA and CDR2 is YSYEKL. V was pared by 8 bases and J by 1 base, with 14 bases between. This CDR3 is CASSEGPWNTEAFF. The CDR3 DNA reads TGCGCCAGCTCGGAGGGACCCTGGAACACTGAAGCTTTCTTT.

This chain uses TRBV18 with TRBJ2-1; D possibly corresponds to TRBD1 (5 bases). The CDR3 has 15 amino acids. Germline values: CDR1 KGHSH, CDR2 LQKENI. V was clipped by 2 bases and J by 4 bases, with 12 bases between them. The CDR3 sequence is CASSPRQGWYNEQFF. CDR3 nucleotide sequence: TGTGCCAGCTCACCAAGGCAGGGTTGGTACAATGAGCAGTTCTTC. The variable domain in full, with the rest retrieved from reference TRBV18 and TRBJ2-1, is NAGVMQNPRHLVRRRGQEARLRCSPMKGHSHVYWYRQLPEEGLKFMVYLQKENIIDESGMPKERFSAEFPKEGPSILRIQQVVRGDSAAYFCASSPRQGWYNEQFFGPGTRLTVL.

Worth noting for this clone: The junction differs from germline at one of its ends, possibly a read error. V gene TRBV7-7 combines with J gene TRBJ2-7; D is undetermined. This CDR3 has 13 amino acids. CDR1 and CDR2 (germline): SSHAT, FNYEAQ (reference sequence). The CDR3 reads CASSLGSNYEQYF. The CDR3 bases are TGTGCTAGCAGCTTGGGTAGCAACTACGAGCAGTACTTC.

The J gene is TRBJ1-4, the V gene TRBV9; D gene ambiguous. The CDR3 is 15 amino acids. Trimming shortened V by 0 bases and J by 7 bases, and 13 bases separated the two germline ends. Germline V gene data show CDR1 as SGDLS and CDR2 as YYNGEE. The CDR3 reads CASSVAPFSGEKLFF. CDR3 in DNA: TGTGCCAGCAGCGTAGCCCCGTTCTCCGGTGAAAAACTGTTTTTT.

V is TRBV5-1 and J is TRBJ2-2, with TRBD2 matching 12 bases. V gave up 7 bases and J gave up 7 bases; unmatched junction bases: 8. The CDR3 is made up of 15 amino acids. The germline V gene encodes CDR1 SGHRS and CDR2 YFSETQ. The CDR3 loop reads CASSTSGRSVGELFF. The CDR3 nucleotides read TGCGCCAGCTCGACTAGCGGGAGATCTGTCGGGGAGCTGTTTTTT.

The chain couples TRBV5-4 to TRBJ1-2; weak D call: TRBD1 (6 bases). V lost 4 bases and J 5 bases, leaving 12 bases between the germline ends. The CDR3 is 13 amino acids. Germline CDR1 is SGHNT and CDR2 is YYREEE (reference sequence). The CDR3 protein is CASSHPDRYGYTF. CDR3 in DNA: TGTGCCAGCAGCCACCCGGACAGATATGGCTACACCTTC.

DNA of the CDR3: TGCGCCAGCAGCACCTCAGGGGGAGGAACTGGCGAGCAGTACTTC. Amino acid sequence: CASSTSGGGTGEQYF. The rearrangement joins TRBV5-1 to TRBJ2-7; TRBD1 might be the D (7 bases). The CDR3 loop spans 15 amino acids. V gave up 4 bases and J gave up 6 bases, with 20 bases separating them. Germline lookup yields CDR1 SGHRS and CDR2 YFSETQ.

This chain links TRBV27 with TRBJ2-1; TRBD2 agrees at 8 bases. The trim removed 6 bases at V and 4 bases at J, leaving 8 bases unmatched. This CDR3 region has 15 residues. CDR1 and CDR2 from the germline V gene are MNHEY and SMNVEV (reference sequence). CDR3: CASREAGVSYNEQFF. CDR3 sequence (DNA): TGTGCCAGCAGGGAAGCGGGAGTAAGTTACAATGAGCAGTTCTTC.

This clone was observed a handful of times. This chain joins TRBV9 and TRBJ2-2; TRBD2 matches 7 bases. The CDR3 covers 18 residues. Germline V gene lookup returns CDR1 SGDLS and CDR2 YYNGEE. J lost 4 bases, V lost 4 bases, and 16 bases had no gene match. The CDR3 DNA reads TGTGCCAGCAGCCCTCATAGTGGACGGACTAGGACCACCGGGGAGCTGTTTTTT. This sequence encodes CASSPHSGRTRTTGELFF.

The chain links TRBV10-3 to TRBJ1-2, with a possible D match to TRBD1 (6 bases). The germline V gene has CDR1 ENHRY and CDR2 SYGVKD. The CDR3 has 13 amino acids. Between the trimmed V and J ends, which lost 3 bases and 6 bases, there was a span of 11 bases. DNA for the CDR3: TGTGCCATCAGTGATTACAGGGTCCATGGCTACACCTTC. Its protein is CAISDYRVHGYTF.

The chain links TRBV28 to TRBJ1-6, with D possibly TRBD1 on 5 matching bases. In germline, CDR1 is MDHEN, CDR2 SYDVKM. The V gene lost 5 bases and the J gene lost 19 bases, with 18 bases spanning the gap. This CDR3 has 12 residues. The CDR3 spells CASSPKPGRAHF. CDR3 bases: TGTGCCAGCAGTCCCAAGCCTGGCAGGGCACACTTT.

This clone showed up just a few times. This rearrangement joins TRBV25-1 to TRBJ2-5; D is unresolved. Per the germline V gene, CDR1 is MGHDK and CDR2 is SYGVNS. V lost 6 bases and J 2 bases, leaving 4 bases between the germline ends. CDR3 size: 11 residues. In DNA form, the CDR3 reads TGTGCCAGCAGGAGACAAGAGACCCAGTACTTC. This translates into CASRRQETQYF.

This chain uses TRBV11-3 with TRBJ2-3; 14 bases line up with TRBD2. The CDR3 sequence is 16 residues long. Germline assignment: CDR1 SGHNT and CDR2 YENEEA. J lost 4 bases, V lost 4 bases, and 4 bases had no gene match. The CDR3, as DNA: TGTGCCAGCAGCTCTAGACTAGCGGGAGGGGCAGATACGCAGTATTTT. It codes for CASSSRLAGGADTQYF.

This sequence joins TRBV6-6 and TRBJ1-1; weak D call: TRBD1 (6 bases). The germline CDR1 and CDR2 sequences are MNHNY and SVGAGI (reference sequence). The CDR3 runs to 14 residues. Trimming stripped 0 bases from V and 8 bases from J, with 13 bases between. The CDR3 DNA follows: TGTGCCAGCAGTTACTCGACAGGATCTAAAGAAGCTTTCTTT. Its translation is CASSYSTGSKEAFF.

This chain links TRBV27 with TRBJ2-7, with no clear D. This CDR3 is built from 13 residues. Germline V gene data show CDR1 as MNHEY and CDR2 as SMNVEV (reference sequence). V was shortened by 3 bases and J by 0 bases, with 6 bases between the two germline ends. CDR3 nucleotides: TGTGCCAGCAGTTTTGCTACCTCCTACGAGCAGTACTTC. Protein: CASSFATSYEQYF.

Only one count was recorded for this clone. The rearrangement joins TRBV7-3 to TRBJ1-1; 8 bases align to TRBD1. Germline V gene sequence: CDR1 SGHTA, CDR2 FQGTGA. The CDR3 spans 15 residues. Trimming at V came to 5 bases and at J to 4 bases, leaving 9 bases not matched to a gene. The CDR3 loop is CASSASGGMGTEAFF. The CDR3, as DNA: TGTGCCAGCAGCGCTTCAGGGGGCATGGGCACTGAAGCTTTCTTT.

The gene calls are TRBV5-4 and TRBJ2-1, with unresolved D. Trimming took off 0 bases at V and 7 bases at J, with 5 bases between the two ends. The CDR3 loop spans 12 amino acids. CDR1 SGHNT and CDR2 YYREEE come from the germline V gene (reference sequence). The CDR3 coding sequence is TGTGCCAGCAGCTTGGCCCGGAATGAGCAGTTCTTC. Protein: CASSLARNEQFF.

V and J are TRBV9 and TRBJ1-3; D not certain. With 2 bases removed from V and 4 bases from J, the gap between germline ends came to 10 bases. Germline CDR1 reads SGDLS; CDR2 reads YYNGEE. The CDR3 spans 14 residues. The CDR3 DNA sequence: TGTGCCAGCAGCGTCGCGGGCGAGGGAAACACCATATATTTT. Its translation is CASSVAGEGNTIYF. Based on the CDR3 plus reference TRBV9 and TRBJ1-3, the full variable domain is DSGVTQTPKHLITATGQRVTLRCSPRSGDLSVYWYQQSLDQGLQFLIQYYNGEERAKGNILERFSAQQFPDLHSELNLSSLELGDSALYFCASSVAGEGNTIYFGEGSWLTVV.

This clone appeared a few times. V usage is TRBV6-5 and J usage is TRBJ1-1, with D tentatively TRBD1 (5 bases). The V and J ends lost 5 bases and 4 bases respectively, with 17 bases between them. CDR3 size: 15 residues. CDR1 and CDR2 from the germline V gene are MNHEY and SVGAGI. This chain's CDR3 is CASSPGFPASTEAFF. The CDR3 coding sequence is TGTGCCAGCAGTCCAGGGTTTCCAGCCAGCACTGAAGCTTTCTTT.

The J gene is TRBJ2-7, the V gene TRBV28; D is unresolved. Deletions cut 7 bases from V and 7 bases from J, with 14 bases between. Looked up from germline, CDR1 is MDHEN and CDR2 is SYDVKM. This CDR3 contains 12 residues. DNA of the CDR3: TGTGCCAGCAATCGGGTGTCGGGTGAGCAGTACTTC. The encoded protein is CASNRVSGEQYF.

The chain couples TRBV4-1 to TRBJ1-1; no clear D. V lost 0 bases, J lost 10 bases, and 6 bases lay in between. The CDR3 is made up of 11 amino acids. Germline CDR1 reads MGHRA; CDR2 reads YSYEKL. CDR3 loop: CASSQDRGAFF. The CDR3 DNA follows: TGCGCCAGCAGCCAAGACCGGGGAGCTTTCTTT.